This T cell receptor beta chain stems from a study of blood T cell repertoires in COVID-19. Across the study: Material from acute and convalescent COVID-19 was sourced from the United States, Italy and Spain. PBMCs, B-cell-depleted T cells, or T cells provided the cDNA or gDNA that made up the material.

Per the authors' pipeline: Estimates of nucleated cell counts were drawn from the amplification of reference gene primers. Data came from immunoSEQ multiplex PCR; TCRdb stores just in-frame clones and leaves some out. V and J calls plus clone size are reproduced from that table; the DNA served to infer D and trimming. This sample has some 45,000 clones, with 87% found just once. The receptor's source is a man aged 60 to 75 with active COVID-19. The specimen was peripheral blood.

CDR3 sequence: CASRSAGAQGGTQYF. For the CDR3, the DNA is TGTGCCAGCAGGTCTGCGGGTGCCCAGGGGGGTACGCAGTATTTT. The gene calls are TRBV6-5 and TRBJ2-3, with a tentative D call TRBD1 (7 bases). CDR1 is MNHEY and CDR2 is SVGAGI in the germline V gene. Trimming stripped 6 bases from V and 8 bases from J, with 21 bases between. The CDR3 sequence is 15 residues long.